This entry describes one TCR beta chain. Its target is not known. The PCR employed 60 Vbeta primers together with 13 Jbeta primers. Produced via immunoSEQ multiplex PCR; TCRdb's table is partial and in-frame only. The sample has 220,000 or so clones. The data were taken from a study of cytomegalovirus exposure and HLA in healthy donors. Points from the study as a whole: Further analysis, carried out later, found HLA-associated TCR beta chains more clonally expanded than equally common other chains. TCR beta sequences numbering under 20,000 were associated with HLA alleles at 0.05 false discovery rate in a later analysis. Sequencing depth roughly uniform across donors was assumed in presence/absence analyses. For cytomegalovirus status, the classifier reportedly gave diagnoses with high specificity and sensitivity.

Between the trimmed V and J ends, which lost 3 bases and 6 bases, there was a span of 11 bases. Germline values: CDR1 SEHNR, CDR2 FQNEAQ (reference sequence). The CDR3 runs 14 residues. The chain links TRBV7-9 to TRBJ2-2; perhaps TRBD1 as D (6 bases). The sequenced material came from PBMCs. The receptor was isolated from a girl under 10 years old in good health and CMV-seropositive. The CDR3 coding sequence is TGTGCCAGCAGCTTTACAGGGTTTCCCGGGGAGCTGTTTTTT. Translation gives CASSFTGFPGELFF.